This T cell receptor beta chain appears in the sequencing data of a study of shared clonotypes between healthy human individuals. Findings and limits, study-wide: Investigators collected only blood, and repertoires in tissues likely differ.

Measured with immunoSEQ multiplex PCR; TCRdb has only the in-frame clones, and not every one. The data contain roughly 2.5 million clones, approximately 92% of them singletons. All participating donors were Caucasian adults from Nashville, Tennessee. Regarding this clone: What it recognizes is unknown.

This CDR3 region has 14 residues. V gave up 6 bases and J gave up 0 bases, with 11 bases separating them. The germline V gene encodes CDR1 MGHRA and CDR2 YSYEKL. This receptor was obtained from a man aged 18 to 29 in good health. The specimen was naive CD4+ T cells sorted from blood. The subset denotes: CD45RA+ positively selected. This sequence joins TRBV4-1 and TRBJ1-1; D remains ambiguous. In DNA form, the CDR3 reads TGCGCCAGCAGGCCCAGAGTGATGAACACTGAAGCTTTCTTT. Translating it yields CASRPRVMNTEAFF.